Given below is one TCR beta chain in context. Its antigen is still unknown. This sample is drawn from a study of cytomegalovirus exposure and HLA in healthy donors. General study findings and limits: The study put about 180 TCR beta chains on its list as cytomegalovirus-associated.

The donors belonged to the approximately 120-subject validation cohort, separate from the roughly 710-subject first cohort. Using immunoSEQ multiplex PCR, the repertoire was profiled, and TCRdb retains in-frame clones only, with some absent. This sample carries about 76,000 clones, about 94% of them seen once, and the ten largest clones take approximately 1.5%. V shed 3 bases, J shed 8 bases, and the junction held 11 bases outside the gene matches. This CDR3 spans 15 amino acids. Germline CDR1 is MDHEN and CDR2 is SYDVKM. The clonotype was recovered from a man younger than 35 in good health and CMV-seropositive. The chain combines TRBV28 with TRBJ1-1; 8 bases are shared with TRBD1. Input material: PBMCs. DNA for the CDR3: TGTGCCAGCAGTTTGGCTCGACAGGGGTCTGGAGAAGCTTTCTTT. Protein sequence: CASSLARQGSGEAFF.